In its sample, the clone carrying this T cell receptor (beta chain) was seen once. Its antigen is not known. Within the sample, other DNA sequences also encode this same CDR3. This sample was included in a study of shared clonotypes between healthy human individuals. The wider study: Three plates each covered CD4 naive and memory; CD8 naive two, CD8 memory one.

The genomic DNA of each subset was split evenly across several immunoSEQ plates. Generated by immunoSEQ multiplex PCR, the TCRdb table keeps only in-frame clones and is missing some. Of 2.3 million or so clones listed, more than 80% are singletons. CDR1 is SGHRS, CDR2 YFSETQ, per germline. V lost 0 bases and J 4 bases, leaving 5 bases between the germline ends. This CDR3 contains 13 residues. Findings and limits, study-wide: Investigators collected only blood, and repertoires in tissues likely differ. It was observed that approximately 5% of naive CD4 clonotypes were shared across several donors.

The genes are TRBV5-1 and TRBJ1-5, with unresolved D. This TCR was sampled from a man aged 18 to 30 in good health. Some clones in this sample may be carry-over from other donors' samples. The sequencing input was naive CD4+ T cells from PBMCs. Subset: CD45RA+ positively selected. The CDR3 nucleotides read TGCGCCAGCAGCTTGGATCGGAATCAGCCCCAGCATTTT. Encoded protein: CASSLDRNQPQHF.